This record covers a single TCR beta chain. The V and J ends lost 7 bases and 2 bases respectively, with 17 bases between them. The germline CDR1 and CDR2 sequences are SGHRS and YFSETQ. The CDR3 has 15 amino acids. The table came from immunoSEQ multiplex PCR; TCRdb's copy has only in-frame clones and leaves some out. The sample lists about 86,000 clones, 91% occurring once. This sample stems from a study of OX40 agonist ivuxolimab in advanced cancers. About the research overall: Every 2 weeks, ivuxolimab was infused into the patients intravenously at between 0.01 and 10 mg/kg. A diagnosis of hepatocellular carcinoma, melanoma, renal cell or head and neck cancer was present in dose-escalation patients.

V and J are TRBV5-1 and TRBJ2-3; possible D gene TRBD2, 5 bases. The source is an adult with an advanced solid tumor such as melanoma, head and neck, liver or kidney cancer. This material consisted of CD4+ or CD8+ T cells sorted from blood, taken in a trial of the OX40 agonist ivuxolimab. As DNA, the CDR3 is TGCGCCAGCTCTATATTAACTAGTATCACAGATACGCAGTATTTT. Residues: CASSILTSITDTQYF. The variable domain in full, completed from reference TRBV5-1 and TRBJ2-3, reads KAGVTQTPRYLIKTRGQQVTLSCSPISGHRSVSWYQQTPGQGLQFLFEYFSETQRNKGNFPGRFSGRQFSNSRSEMNVSTLELGDSALYLCASSILTSITDTQYFGPGTRLTVL.